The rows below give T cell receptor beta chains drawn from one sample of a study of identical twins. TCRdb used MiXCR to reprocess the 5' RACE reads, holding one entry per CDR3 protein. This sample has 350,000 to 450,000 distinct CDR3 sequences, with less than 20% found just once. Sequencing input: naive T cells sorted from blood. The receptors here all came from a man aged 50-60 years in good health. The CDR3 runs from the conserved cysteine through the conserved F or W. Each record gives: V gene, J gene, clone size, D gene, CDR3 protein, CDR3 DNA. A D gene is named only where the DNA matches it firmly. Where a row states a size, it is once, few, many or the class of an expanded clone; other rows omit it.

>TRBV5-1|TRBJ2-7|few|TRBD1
CASSLRTGGSSYEQYF
TGCGCCAGCAGCTTGCGGACAGGGGGAAGCTCCTACGAGCAGTACTTC
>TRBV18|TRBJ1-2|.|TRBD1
CASSPKTGVYGYTF
TGTGCCAGCTCACCAAAGACAGGGGTATATGGCTACACCTTC
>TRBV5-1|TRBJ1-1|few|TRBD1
CASSWGQGGGGTEAFF
TGCGCCAGCAGCTGGGGACAGGGAGGTGGAGGGACTGAAGCTTTCTTT
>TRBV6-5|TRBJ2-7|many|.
CASSYGSGTSSYEQYF
TGTGCCAGCAGTTACGGGTCTGGTACCAGCTCCTACGAGCAGTACTTC
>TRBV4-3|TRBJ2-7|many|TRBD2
CASSQDPAGRDEQYF
TGCGCCAGCAGCCAAGATCCGGCAGGGAGGGACGAGCAGTACTTC
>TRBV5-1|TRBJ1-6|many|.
CASSLLGTDSPLHF
TGCGCCAGCAGCTTGTTAGGGACGGATTCACCCCTCCACTTT
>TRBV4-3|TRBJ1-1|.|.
CASSQDFSRTNTEAFF
TGCGCCAGCAGCCAAGATTTTAGCAGGACGAACACTGAAGCTTTCTTT
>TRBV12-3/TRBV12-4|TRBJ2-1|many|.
CASSLVIEQFF
TGTGCCAGCAGTTTAGTTATTGAGCAGTTCTTC
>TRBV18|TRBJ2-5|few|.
CASSPLPLETQYF
TGTGCCAGCTCACCCCTCCCACTGGAGACCCAGTACTTC
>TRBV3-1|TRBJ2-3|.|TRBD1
CASSQGADTQYF
TGTGCCAGTTCCCAGGGGGCAGATACGCAGTATTTT
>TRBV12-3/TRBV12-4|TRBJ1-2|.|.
CASSVSRTYGYTF
TGTGCCAGCAGTGTTTCACGCACCTATGGCTACACCTTC
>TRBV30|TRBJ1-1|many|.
CAWSGQVDTEAFF
TGTGCCTGGAGTGGACAGGTGGACACTGAAGCTTTCTTT
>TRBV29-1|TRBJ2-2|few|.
CSVDSQNTGELFF
TGCAGCGTTGATAGCCAGAACACCGGGGAGCTGTTTTTT
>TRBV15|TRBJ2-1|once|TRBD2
CATSPLAGVSNEQFF
TGTGCCACCAGCCCACTAGCGGGCGTTAGCAATGAGCAGTTCTTC
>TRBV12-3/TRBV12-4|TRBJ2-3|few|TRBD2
CASKGLAGTDTQYF
TGTGCCAGCAAGGGGCTAGCGGGCACAGATACGCAGTATTTT
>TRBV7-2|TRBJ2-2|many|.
CASSPRAVTGELFF
TGTGCCAGCAGCCCCCGGGCAGTAACCGGGGAGCTGTTTTTT
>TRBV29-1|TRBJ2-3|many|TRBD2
CSVVGGRPSSTDTQYF
TGCAGCGTTGTCGGCGGGAGACCTTCTAGCACAGATACGCAGTATTTT
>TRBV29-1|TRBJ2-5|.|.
CSVGGMIETQYF
TGCAGCGTTGGGGGGATGATCGAGACCCAGTACTTC
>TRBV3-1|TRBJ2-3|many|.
CASSQGYGSTDTQYF
TGTGCCAGCAGCCAGGGGTACGGTAGCACAGATACGCAGTATTTT
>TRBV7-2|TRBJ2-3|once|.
CASSLDRPSGEYF
TGTGCCAGCAGCTTAGACCGTCCCTCCGGCGAGTATTTT
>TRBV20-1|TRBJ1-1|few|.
CSTILGTEAFF
TGCAGTACCATCTTGGGCACTGAAGCTTTCTTT
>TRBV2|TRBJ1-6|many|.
CASRINSSYNSPLHF
TGTGCCAGCAGAATCAACTCCTCCTATAATTCACCCCTCCACTTT
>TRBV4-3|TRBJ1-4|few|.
CASSQALGNEKLFF
TGCGCCAGCAGCCAAGCCTTGGGAAATGAAAAACTGTTTTTT
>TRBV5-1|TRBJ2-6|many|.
CASSGSPWAGANVLTF
TGCGCCAGCAGCGGATCCCCTTGGGCTGGGGCCAACGTCCTGACTTTC
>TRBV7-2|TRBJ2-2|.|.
CASRAGTTTGELFF
TGTGCCAGCAGAGCAGGGACAACCACCGGGGAGCTGTTTTTT
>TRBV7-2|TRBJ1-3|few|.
CASSLQGSVGNTIYF
TGTGCCAGCAGCTTACAGGGATCAGTCGGAAACACCATATATTTT
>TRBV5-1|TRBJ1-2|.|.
CASSFSGEYGYTF
TGCGCCAGCAGCTTCTCGGGGGAGTATGGCTACACCTTC
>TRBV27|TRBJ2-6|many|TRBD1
CASKGTGFPGANVLTF
TGTGCCAGCAAGGGGACAGGATTCCCTGGGGCCAACGTCCTGACTTTC
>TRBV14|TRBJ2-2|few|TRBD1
CASSQDRDREVAGELFF
TGTGCCAGCAGCCAGGACCGGGACAGGGAGGTTGCCGGGGAGCTGTTTTTT
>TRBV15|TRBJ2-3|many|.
CATSRRDGGVSTDTQYF
TGTGCCACCAGCAGGCGCGACGGAGGGGTTAGCACAGATACGCAGTATTTT
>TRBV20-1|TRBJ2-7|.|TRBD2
CSALAGGVTHEQYF
TGCAGTGCTTTAGCGGGAGGAGTGACCCACGAGCAGTACTTC
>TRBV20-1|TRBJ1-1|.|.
CSAAPGHMNTEAFF
TGCAGTGCTGCACCCGGGCACATGAACACTGAAGCTTTCTTT
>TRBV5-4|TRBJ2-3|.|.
CASSLRSYPSTDTQYF
TGTGCCAGCAGCTTGCGGTCCTATCCTAGCACAGATACGCAGTATTTT
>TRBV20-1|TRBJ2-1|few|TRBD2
CSAAGTSVATYNEQFF
TGCAGTGCCGCCGGGACTAGCGTAGCCACCTACAATGAGCAGTTCTTC
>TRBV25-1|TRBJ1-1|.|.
CARETGGNTEAFF
TGTGCCAGGGAGACAGGAGGGAACACTGAAGCTTTCTTT
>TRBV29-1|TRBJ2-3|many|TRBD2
CSFGGGEVRGDTQYF
TGCAGCTTCGGGGGGGGGGAAGTTAGAGGAGATACGCAGTATTTT
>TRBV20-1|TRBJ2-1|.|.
CSAGGESEQFF
TGCAGTGCTGGGGGAGAGAGTGAGCAGTTCTTC
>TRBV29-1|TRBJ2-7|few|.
CSVRDSQRGAYEQYF
TGCAGCGTCCGGGACAGTCAAAGGGGGGCCTACGAGCAGTACTTC
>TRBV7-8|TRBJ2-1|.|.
CASSLFGGSYNEQFF
TGTGCCAGCAGCTTATTCGGTGGCTCCTACAATGAGCAGTTCTTC
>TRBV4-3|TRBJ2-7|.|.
CASSWRTDSSYEQYF
TGCGCCAGCAGCTGGAGGACAGATAGCTCCTACGAGCAGTACTTC
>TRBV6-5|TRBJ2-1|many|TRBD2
CASSSPSVGTSAKQFF
TGTGCCAGCAGTTCACCCTCCGTTGGGACTAGCGCTAAGCAGTTCTTC
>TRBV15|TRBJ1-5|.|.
CATSRDRASSQPQHF
TGTGCCACCAGCAGAGATCGAGCCAGTAGCCAGCCCCAGCATTTT
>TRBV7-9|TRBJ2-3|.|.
CASSLAHLEEQYF
TGTGCCAGCAGCTTAGCTCACTTAGAGGAGCAGTATTTT
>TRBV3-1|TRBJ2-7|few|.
CASSRRDGYEQYF
TGTGCCAGCAGCCGCCGGGACGGCTACGAGCAGTACTTC
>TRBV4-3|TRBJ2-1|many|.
CASSPWQYSYNEQFF
TGCGCCAGCAGCCCTTGGCAGTATTCCTACAATGAGCAGTTCTTC
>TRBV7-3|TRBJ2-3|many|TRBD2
CASSLSAGSGSAQYF
TGTGCCAGCAGCTTAAGTGCTGGAAGCGGGAGCGCGCAGTATTTT